Presented here are 18 T cell receptor beta chains from one specimen sequenced in a study of shared T cell receptors in the human thymus. Profiled with immunoSEQ multiplex PCR; TCRdb holds only in-frame clones, not every one. The sample lists 450,000 to 650,000 clones, around 78% occurring once. This same sample was also taken into another study, of human thymus T cells.

The sequencing sample was made of thymocytes. The receptors derive from a boy under two years old with a congenital heart defect.

As DNA, the CDR3 is TGTGCCAGCAGTTTTTCGGAGAGCTCCTACGAGCAGTACTTC. Translation: CASSFSESSYEQYF. The chain recombines TRBV28 with TRBJ2-7; the D is unclear. The CDR3 has 14 residues. Germline-derived CDR1 and CDR2 are MDHEN and SYDVKM. The ends were cut back, 3 bases at V and 0 bases at J, with 9 bases in the middle. Full variable domain (remainder filled in from reference TRBV28 and TRBJ2-7): DVKVTQSSRYLVKRTGEKVFLECVQDMDHENMFWYRQDPGLGLRLIYFSYDVKMKEKGDIPEGYSVSREKKERFSLILESASTNQTSMYLCASSFSESSYEQYFGPGTRLTVT.

This clone appeared a few times. The chain employs TRBV19 and TRBJ2-7; D is perhaps TRBD1 (5 bases). The CDR3 length is 15 residues. Germline lookup yields CDR1 LNHDA and CDR2 SQIVND (reference sequence). Trimming shortened V by 5 bases and J by 5 bases, and 19 bases separated the two germline ends. CDR3 coding DNA: TGTGCCAGTAGTGCAGGGTTAAGGCTTGTCCACGAGCAGTACTTC. This encodes CASSAGLRLVHEQYF.

J is TRBJ2-7 and V is TRBV2; D is possibly TRBD2 (6 bases). Germline CDR1 is SNHLY and CDR2 is FYNNEI. CDR3 length equals 16 residues. Trimming took off 3 bases at V and 2 bases at J, with 17 bases between the two ends. The CDR3 bases are TGTGCCAGCAGTGAGCCTCCGGGGGATTCAGCCTACGAGCAGTACTTC. The encoded protein is CASSEPPGDSAYEQYF.

The J gene is TRBJ2-4, the V gene TRBV6-1; TRBD1 agrees at 8 bases. The CDR3 has 20 residues. Losses at the gene ends were 0 bases for V and 0 bases for J; bases not matched to a gene: 13. CDR1 is MNHNS, CDR2 SASEGT, per germline. CDR3 residues: CASSEAGQGLPNLAKNIQYF. The CDR3 DNA reads as TGTGCCAGCAGTGAAGCCGGACAGGGCCTACCCAATCTAGCCAAAAACATTCAGTACTTC.

The chain joins TRBV27 to TRBJ2-7, with no clear D. From germline, CDR1 is MNHEY and CDR2 SMNVEV (reference sequence). This CDR3 is 12 amino acids long. V was shortened by 7 bases and J by 2 bases, with 9 bases between the two germline ends. The chain's CDR3 is CASTSTAYEQYF. The CDR3 DNA reads as TGTGCCAGCACCTCCACGGCCTACGAGCAGTACTTC.

This clone was seen a few times. The rearrangement links TRBV5-6 to TRBJ1-3; tentatively, D is TRBD1 (5 bases). The CDR3 has 15 residues. Germline loops: CDR1 SGHDT, CDR2 YYEEEE. The germline V and J ends were trimmed by 5 bases and 2 bases, with 14 bases remaining between them. CDR3 residues: CASRIRGSPGNTIYF. The CDR3 region has the DNA TGTGCCAGCAGAATCCGGGGGAGTCCTGGAAACACCATATATTTT.

V and J are TRBV5-1 and TRBJ2-5; no firm D call. Germline assignment: CDR1 SGHRS and CDR2 YFSETQ. CDR3 length equals 17 residues. The V and J ends lost 3 bases and 4 bases respectively, with 22 bases between them. The CDR3 DNA follows: TGCGCCAGCAGCTCCGCTTCCGGCAGGCGCTCCAGAGAGACCCAGTACTTC. Protein: CASSSASGRRSRETQYF.

V gene TRBV5-1 combines with J gene TRBJ1-4; 7 bases fit TRBD1. This CDR3 spans 14 amino acids. V shed 2 bases and J 7 bases; nucleotides not matched to a gene: 5. Germline assignment: CDR1 SGHRS and CDR2 YFSETQ. CDR3 coding DNA: TGCGCCAGCAGCTTCGGGACAGCCAGTGAAAAACTGTTTTTT. It encodes CASSFGTASEKLFF. The full variable domain, with the rest looked up from reference TRBV5-1 and TRBJ1-4, is KAGVTQTPRYLIKTRGQQVTLSCSPISGHRSVSWYQQTPGQGLQFLFEYFSETQRNKGNFPGRFSGRQFSNSRSEMNVSTLELGDSALYLCASSFGTASEKLFFGSGTQLSVL.

This clone is a singleton in its sample. The V gene is TRBV28, the J gene TRBJ2-1, with 11 nucleotides matching TRBD2. The germline V gene has CDR1 MDHEN and CDR2 SYDVKM. This CDR3 region has 16 residues. V shed 6 bases and J 3 bases; nucleotides not matched to a gene: 7. This chain's CDR3 is CASSQVTSGVYNEQFF. The CDR3 DNA sequence: TGTGCCAGCAGCCAAGTGACTAGCGGGGTCTACAATGAGCAGTTCTTC. The whole variable domain, filled in from reference TRBV28 and TRBJ2-1, reads DVKVTQSSRYLVKRTGEKVFLECVQDMDHENMFWYRQDPGLGLRLIYFSYDVKMKEKGDIPEGYSVSREKKERFSLILESASTNQTSMYLCASSQVTSGVYNEQFFGPGTRLTVL.

V is TRBV28 and J is TRBJ2-3; TRBD2 aligns across 9 bases. The junction had 5 bases not matched to a gene; V was cut back by 0 bases and J by 1 base. Germline CDR1 is MDHEN and CDR2 is SYDVKM. CDR3 size: 17 residues. CDR3 residues: CASSLWRAGGGTDTQYF. CDR3 sequence (DNA): TGTGCCAGCAGTTTATGGAGGGCGGGAGGGGGCACAGATACGCAGTATTTT.

This sequence joins TRBV5-6 and TRBJ2-1, with TRBD2 matching 7 bases. This CDR3 is built from 16 residues. V was pared by 2 bases and J by 5 bases, with 10 bases of the junction left unmatched. Germline V CDR1 and CDR2: SGHDT, YYEEEE. DNA of the CDR3: TGTGCCAGCAGCTTCAAGCGGGAAGGGGATAACAATGAGCAGTTCTTC. Translated: CASSFKREGDNNEQFF.

The chain joins TRBV18 to TRBJ2-7; TRBD1 agrees at 9 bases. V lost 0 bases and J lost 3; bases outside the gene matches: 3. Germline-derived CDR1 and CDR2 are KGHSH and LQKENI. There are 15 residues in the CDR3. The CDR3 is CASSPPGQGNYEQYF. CDR3 in DNA: TGTGCCAGCTCACCACCGGGACAGGGCAACTACGAGCAGTACTTC. The complete variable domain, with remaining parts taken from reference TRBV18 and TRBJ2-7, reads NAGVMQNPRHLVRRRGQEARLRCSPMKGHSHVYWYRQLPEEGLKFMVYLQKENIIDESGMPKERFSAEFPKEGPSILRIQQVVRGDSAAYFCASSPPGQGNYEQYFGPGTRLTVT.

V usage is TRBV6-5 and J usage is TRBJ2-7, with TRBD1 matching over 11 bases. V was pared by 8 bases and J by 2 bases, with 2 bases of the junction left unmatched. CDR1 and CDR2 from the germline V gene are MNHEY and SVGAGI. The CDR3 has 13 residues. The CDR3 protein is CASGGQGAYEQYF. Written as DNA, the CDR3 is TGTGCCAGCGGGGGACAGGGGGCCTACGAGCAGTACTTC.

This clone was found once. V gene TRBV27 combines with J gene TRBJ1-4; 7 bases match TRBD1. CDR1 and CDR2 from the germline V gene are MNHEY and SMNVEV (reference sequence). The CDR3 consists of 15 residues. V lost 5 bases, J lost 6 bases, and 9 bases stayed unmatched. The DNA for the CDR3 is TGTGCCAGCAGTCCATCCGGGACAGACGATGAAAAACTGTTTTTT. This codes for CASSPSGTDDEKLFF.

The V and J genes are TRBV28 and TRBJ1-2, with TRBD1 identical over 10 bases. The CDR3 has 15 residues. CDR1 and CDR2 (germline): MDHEN, SYDVKM. V shed 6 bases, J shed 6 bases, and the junction held 10 bases outside the gene matches. The CDR3 coding sequence is TGTGCCAGCAGCCAATGGACAGGGGGGTTTAATGGCTACACCTTC. Its protein is CASSQWTGGFNGYTF.

The chain uses TRBV6-6 and TRBJ2-7; 10 bases agree with TRBD2. Germline loops: CDR1 MNHNY, CDR2 SVGAGI (reference sequence). Trimming took 5 bases from V and 11 from J; bases not matched to a gene: 9. The CDR3 length is 13 residues. The CDR3 region is CASSTAPGLAEYF. CDR3 coding DNA: TGTGCCAGCAGTACGGCCCCCGGACTAGCGGAGTACTTC.

DNA of the CDR3: TGCAGCGTTGAATCAGCTAACTATGGCTACACCTTC. It encodes CSVESANYGYTF. The V call is TRBV29-1, the J call TRBJ1-2; D remains ambiguous. Germline CDR1 reads SQVTM; CDR2 reads ANQGSEA. Trimming stripped 2 bases from V and 0 bases from J, with 4 bases between. This CDR3 region has 12 residues.

This chain joins TRBV4-2 and TRBJ2-1, with D possibly matching TRBD2 (5 bases). The CDR3 spans 13 residues. V gave up 4 bases and J gave up 7 bases, with 11 bases separating them. Germline V lookup: CDR1 LGHNA, CDR2 YNFKEQ. CDR3 in amino acids: CASSLRTGNEQFF. DNA of the CDR3: TGTGCCAGCAGCCTTCGGACTGGAAATGAGCAGTTCTTC.